This is a list of T cell receptor beta chains from one sample in a study of blood T cells in healthy people across ages. Via MiXCR, TCRdb re-called the 5' RACE reads, giving one row per CDR3 protein. The table shows fewer than 1,200,000 distinct CDR3 sequences, with about 23% occurring only once. These data are also associated with another study on T cells of mothers and their children.

Sequencing used blood. The receptors stem from a girl aged 2 to 9 in good health. Both conserved end residues are part of each CDR3. The D gene is left open where the match is weak. A row's size may be missing; if present it is once, few, many or a size class.

j_gene	abundance	v_gene	d_gene	CDR3aa	CDR3nt
TRBJ1-3	NA	TRBV20-1	NA	CSARAGNTIYF	TGCAGTGCTAGGGCTGGAAACACCATATATTTT
TRBJ1-1	NA	TRBV12-3/TRBV12-4	NA	CASKEGMNTEAFF	TGTGCCAGCAAAGAGGGAATGAACACTGAAGCTTTCTTT
TRBJ2-5	NA	TRBV29-1	NA	CSVEMVSIEQGEETQYF	TGCAGCGTTGAAATGGTCTCCATTGAGCAGGGAGAAGAGACCCAGTACTTC
TRBJ2-1	NA	TRBV28	TRBD2	CASSFGVAGGSVEQFF	TGTGCCAGCAGTTTCGGAGTAGCGGGAGGATCGGTTGAGCAGTTCTTC
TRBJ1-5	few	TRBV10-3	NA	CAISEFRGNQPQHF	TGTGCCATCAGTGAGTTTAGGGGCAATCAGCCCCAGCATTTT
TRBJ1-5	many	TRBV4-3	NA	CASSRGVNQPQHF	TGCGCCAGCAGCCGCGGGGTCAATCAGCCCCAGCATTTT
TRBJ2-1	NA	TRBV7-6	TRBD2	CASSRSPGTSGPYNEQFF	TGTGCCAGCAGCCGGAGCCCTGGGACTAGCGGTCCCTACAATGAGCAGTTCTTC
TRBJ2-3	few	TRBV7-9	TRBD1	CASSFIRGRSDTQYF	TGTGCCAGCAGCTTCATCAGGGGGCGGTCAGATACGCAGTATTTT
TRBJ1-4	few	TRBV4-3	TRBD1	CASSDTGTGGGYEKLFF	TGCGCCAGCAGCGACACCGGGACAGGGGGCGGTTATGAAAAACTGTTTTTT
TRBJ2-1	NA	TRBV9	NA	CASSYSTGMGQFF	TGTGCCAGCAGTTACTCAACAGGGATGGGGCAGTTCTTC
TRBJ2-3	many	TRBV10-3	NA	CAISEGDPDTQYF	TGTGCCATCAGTGAGGGGGACCCAGATACGCAGTATTTT
TRBJ1-4	NA	TRBV6-1	NA	CASSVPITTNEELFF	TGTGCCAGCAGTGTCCCGATCACAACTAATGAAGAACTGTTTTTT
TRBJ2-1	NA	TRBV5-6	NA	CASSLSTTTVLAWYEQFF	TGTGCCAGCAGCTTGTCGACCACCACAGTTCTGGCCTGGTATGAGCAGTTCTTC
TRBJ2-3	NA	TRBV7-3	TRBD2	CASSSPLGLAGLGDTQYF	TGTGCCAGCAGCTCGCCCCTTGGACTAGCGGGACTAGGAGATACGCAGTATTTT
TRBJ1-2	NA	TRBV9	NA	CASTQGLTAGAYGYTF	TGTGCCAGCACCCAAGGATTGACAGCCGGGGCGTATGGCTACACCTTC
TRBJ2-2	NA	TRBV4-3	TRBD1	CASRRGQGVTGELFF	TGCGCCAGCAGACGCGGACAGGGGGTAACCGGGGAGCTGTTTTTT
TRBJ2-7	few	TRBV29-1	NA	CSVEAPYEQYF	TGCAGCGTTGAAGCCCCCTACGAGCAGTACTTC
TRBJ2-2	NA	TRBV4-2	TRBD2	CASGRENRNTGELFF	TGTGCCAGCGGGAGGGAAAATAGGAACACCGGGGAGCTGTTTTTT
TRBJ1-1	NA	TRBV12-3/TRBV12-4	NA	CASSWVPNTEAFF	TGTGCCAGCAGTTGGGTCCCGAACACTGAAGCTTTCTTT
TRBJ2-7	few	TRBV15	NA	CATSRDSLDGEQYF	TGTGCCACCAGCAGAGATTCCCTCGACGGCGAGCAGTACTTC
TRBJ1-4	NA	TRBV5-4	TRBD1	CASSWTGQGNEKLFF	TGTGCCAGCAGCTGGACCGGACAGGGTAATGAAAAACTGTTTTTT
TRBJ1-2	few	TRBV4-3	TRBD1	CASSQDLLQGAHRVAGYTF	TGCGCCAGCAGCCAAGATTTACTACAGGGGGCCCACCGGGTAGCTGGCTACACCTTC
TRBJ1-2	NA	TRBV19	TRBD1	CASSIGQGGGYTF	TGTGCCAGTAGTATCGGGCAGGGGGGCGGCTACACCTTC
TRBJ2-1	few	TRBV7-9	TRBD2	CASSGWQETSGIEQFF	TGTGCCAGCAGTGGATGGCAAGAGACTAGCGGGATTGAGCAGTTCTTC
TRBJ2-7	NA	TRBV5-6	NA	CASSFVGTNYEQYF	TGTGCCAGCAGCTTTGTAGGAACCAACTACGAGCAGTACTTC
TRBJ2-5	NA	TRBV29-1	TRBD1	CSVRPGQGQETQYF	TGCAGCGTGAGACCCGGACAGGGCCAAGAGACCCAGTACTTC
TRBJ2-1	NA	TRBV6-5	NA	CASSPATSHEQFF	TGTGCCAGCAGTCCCGCGACTAGTCATGAGCAGTTCTTC
TRBJ2-7	few	TRBV10-2	NA	CASARGADYEQYF	TGCGCCAGCGCCCGGGGGGCTGACTACGAGCAGTACTTC
TRBJ2-3	NA	TRBV28	TRBD2	CASSFQTGGPTDTQYF	TGTGCCAGCAGTTTCCAAACGGGAGGCCCTACAGATACGCAGTATTTT
TRBJ2-7	few	TRBV2	NA	CASSDWARLSYEQYF	TGTGCCAGCAGTGACTGGGCCAGACTCTCCTACGAGCAGTACTTC
TRBJ2-7	NA	TRBV4-3	NA	CASSQISQGIYEQYF	TGCGCCAGCAGCCAGATAAGCCAGGGGATCTACGAGCAGTACTTC
TRBJ2-7	few	TRBV6-2/TRBV6-3	NA	CASSGHPGLTYEQYF	TGTGCCAGCAGTGGACACCCCGGCCTAACCTACGAGCAGTACTTC
TRBJ2-7	few	TRBV4-3	NA	CASSQILGSYEQYF	TGCGCCAGCAGCCAGATACTGGGTTCCTACGAGCAGTACTTC
TRBJ2-6	NA	TRBV27	NA	CASSLSLPPGANVLTF	TGTGCCAGCAGTTTATCTCTTCCTCCAGGGGCCAACGTCCTGACTTTC
TRBJ2-1	NA	TRBV20-1	TRBD2	CSARTSGSLPSYNEQFF	TGCAGTGCTAGAACCAGCGGGAGTCTTCCCTCCTACAATGAGCAGTTCTTC
TRBJ2-5	few	TRBV7-9	NA	CASSLREYLEEGVQETQYF	TGTGCCAGCAGCTTAAGGGAGTATCTGGAGGAGGGAGTTCAGGAGACCCAGTACTTC
TRBJ2-1	NA	TRBV14	NA	CASSRLQQTEQFF	TGTGCCAGCAGCCGCCTGCAACAGACTGAGCAGTTCTTC
TRBJ2-5	NA	TRBV20-1	NA	CSARDGSIKETQYF	TGCAGTGCTAGAGATGGCAGTATCAAAGAGACCCAGTACTTC
TRBJ2-4	few	TRBV19	TRBD1	CASTPDRGDIQYF	TGTGCCAGTACCCCGGACAGGGGAGACATTCAGTACTTC
TRBJ1-2	NA	TRBV7-2	NA	CASSLDGKDYGYTF	TGTGCCAGCAGCTTAGATGGGAAGGACTATGGCTACACCTTC
TRBJ2-7	NA	TRBV6-2/TRBV6-3	TRBD2	CASSFRGLAGFEQYF	TGTGCCAGCAGTTTCCGCGGACTAGCGGGGTTCGAGCAGTACTTC
TRBJ2-5	NA	TRBV28	NA	CASSPPRLTRETQYF	TGTGCCAGCAGTCCCCCTCGGCTTACTCGAGAGACCCAGTACTTC
TRBJ2-7	few	TRBV5-6	NA	CASATGSYEQYF	TGTGCCAGCGCGACAGGATCCTACGAGCAGTACTTC
TRBJ2-7	few	TRBV20-1	TRBD2	CSARLDGGSEEQYF	TGCAGTGCTAGACTCGACGGGGGGTCGGAGGAGCAGTACTTC
TRBJ2-5	few	TRBV19	NA	CASSPLAGLQETQYF	TGTGCCAGTAGTCCACTGGCAGGGCTGCAAGAGACCCAGTACTTC
TRBJ2-1	NA	TRBV12-3/TRBV12-4	NA	CASSPQGNGFSNEQFF	TGTGCCAGCAGTCCCCAGGGAAATGGGTTTAGCAATGAGCAGTTCTTC
TRBJ2-1	NA	TRBV12-5	NA	CASASGDGTMVEQFF	TGTGCTAGTGCCTCGGGCGACGGGACAATGGTTGAGCAGTTCTTC
TRBJ2-7	few	TRBV5-1	NA	CASREGKSYEQYF	TGCGCCAGCAGAGAGGGGAAATCCTACGAGCAGTACTTC
TRBJ2-5	NA	TRBV29-1	NA	CSDRASLGETQYF	TGCAGCGACCGGGCTTCCTTGGGGGAGACCCAGTACTTC
TRBJ1-1	NA	TRBV6-5	TRBD1	CASRRDRDVPEAFF	TGTGCCAGCAGGAGGGACAGGGATGTCCCTGAAGCTTTCTTT
TRBJ2-1	NA	TRBV5-6	NA	CASSPGTGLSTLGEQFF	TGTGCCAGCAGCCCCGGGACGGGCCTCTCTACCTTGGGGGAGCAGTTCTTC
TRBJ2-7	many	TRBV10-3	TRBD1	CAISDPGTVSYEQYF	TGTGCCATCAGCGATCCCGGGACAGTTTCCTACGAGCAGTACTTC
TRBJ2-5	NA	TRBV20-1	NA	CSARVASQETQYF	TGCAGTGCTAGAGTTGCATCCCAAGAGACCCAGTACTTC
TRBJ2-7	NA	TRBV24-1	TRBD2	CATSEGTNYEQYF	TGTGCCACCAGTGAGGGGACTAACTACGAGCAGTACTTC
TRBJ2-6	few	TRBV12-3/TRBV12-4	NA	CASSPRGDSSGANVLTF	TGTGCCAGCAGTCCCAGGGGCGATTCCTCTGGGGCCAACGTCCTGACTTTC
TRBJ2-3	NA	TRBV10-3	TRBD1	CVIKGDSPTDTQYF	TGTGTCATCAAAGGGGACAGCCCCACAGATACGCAGTATTTT
TRBJ2-3	NA	TRBV7-9	TRBD2	CAIRQDTGTILTDTQYF	TGTGCCATACGTCAAGACACCGGGACTATCCTCACAGATACGCAGTATTTT
TRBJ1-1	few	TRBV20-1	NA	CSASGMSAEAFF	TGCAGTGCTAGTGGAATGTCAGCCGAAGCTTTCTTT
TRBJ1-6	NA	TRBV28	NA	CASSLYSKTWLRGSPLHF	TGTGCCAGCAGTTTATACAGCAAGACCTGGCTTAGGGGTTCACCCCTCCACTTT
TRBJ2-1	NA	TRBV11-2	TRBD2	CASSLGLAGDRVERSYNEQFF	TGTGCCAGCAGCCTGGGACTAGCGGGAGACAGGGTGGAGAGGTCCTACAATGAGCAGTTCTTC